These 11 T cell receptor beta chains share one sample of origin, sequenced in a study of vaccination effects on CD4 cells after COVID-19. TCRdb's copy holds only in-frame clones and misses some; the assay was immunoSEQ multiplex PCR. The sample consists of about 72,000 clones, about 74% of them appearing once. These receptors' targets are unknown. Subsequent to approximately 11 days of culture, CD4+ T cells were isolated. The specimen comprised CD4+ T cells from PBMCs cultured without peptide, sampled before COVID-19 vaccination. The receptors originated from a human donor who received a COVID-19 vaccine.

The V gene is TRBV5-1, the J gene TRBJ1-4, with D possibly TRBD1 on 5 matching bases. The CDR3 totals 13 residues. The germline V and J ends were trimmed by 4 bases and 5 bases, with 9 bases remaining between them. Germline V gene sequence: CDR1 SGHRS, CDR2 YFSETQ. The CDR3 nucleotides read TGCGCCAGCAGCCGGGACGGCAATGAAAAACTGTTTTTT. Its translation: CASSRDGNEKLFF.

The DNA of the CDR3 is TGTGCCAGCAGTTACCCGGGGGGTGAGCAGTTCTTC. Translated, it gives CASSYPGGEQFF. The V call is TRBV28, the J call TRBJ2-1, with TRBD2 matching over 7 bases. Germline V gene sequence: CDR1 MDHEN, CDR2 SYDVKM. The ends lost 4 bases at V and 9 bases at J; junction bases unmatched: 3. This CDR3 is 12 amino acids long.

This clone was counted a few times. J is TRBJ1-6 and V is TRBV30, with D uncertain. Germline V gives CDR1 GTSNPN, CDR2 SVGIG (reference sequence). The CDR3 is 13 residues long. Trimming removed 3 bases at V and 8 bases at J, with 11 bases between. For the CDR3, the DNA is TGTGCCTGGAGCCCTGATACTTATTCACCCCTCCACTTT. It translates to CAWSPDTYSPLHF.

The chain is built from TRBV2 and TRBJ1-6; TRBD1 aligns across 8 bases. This CDR3 comprises 17 residues. V was clipped by 7 bases and J by 3 bases; unmatched bases: 11. Germline-derived CDR1 and CDR2 are SNHLY and FYNNEI. CDR3 sequence (DNA): TGTGCCAGCAAGACCAGAGTCGGACAGGGCTATAATTCACCCCTCCACTTT. It yields the protein CASKTRVGQGYNSPLHF.

This chain connects TRBV30 to TRBJ1-2; D is unclear. V lost 0 bases to trimming and J lost 2 bases, with 10 bases between them. This CDR3 spans 14 amino acids. Germline V lookup: CDR1 GTSNPN, CDR2 SVGIG (reference sequence). This CDR3 is CAWSVAIYNYGYTF. The DNA for the CDR3 is TGTGCCTGGAGTGTAGCTATATACAACTATGGCTACACCTTC.

This clone was seen once. The chain carries TRBV24-1 and TRBJ2-2; 8 nucleotides agree with TRBD1. Germline-derived CDR1 and CDR2 are KGHDR and SFDVKD. The trim removed 3 bases at V and 0 bases at J, leaving 5 bases unmatched. The CDR3 is 17 residues long. Here the CDR3 DNA reads TGTGCCACCAGTGATCCGGGACAGGTACCGAACACCGGGGAGCTGTTTTTT. This encodes CATSDPGQVPNTGELFF.

The table lists this clone with a count of one. The gene calls are TRBV5-6 and TRBJ1-6; 9 positions match TRBD1. CDR1 and CDR2 (germline): SGHDT, YYEEEE. The CDR3 runs 15 residues. V was pared by 4 bases and J by 9 bases, with 8 bases of the junction left unmatched. CDR3 region: CASSQWTGASSPLHF. CDR3 DNA: TGTGCCAGCAGCCAATGGACAGGGGCTAGTTCACCCCTCCACTTT.

The chain employs TRBV19 and TRBJ1-1, with D uncertain. The V and J ends lost 2 bases and 0 bases respectively, with 16 bases between them. The CDR3 covers 17 residues. Germline CDR1 is LNHDA and CDR2 is SQIVND (reference sequence). CDR3 nucleotides: TGTGCCAGTAGTATAAGTCGTTGGCGGCGGATGAACACTGAAGCTTTCTTT. Encoded protein: CASSISRWRRMNTEAFF.

The chain links TRBV7-9 to TRBJ1-1; D not resolved. The V and J ends lost 3 bases and 9 bases respectively, with 14 bases between them. The CDR3 length is 13 residues. Germline values: CDR1 SEHNR, CDR2 FQNEAQ (reference sequence). This CDR3 reads CASSFDAGGKAFF. In DNA, the CDR3 is TGTGCCAGCAGCTTTGATGCAGGTGGGAAAGCTTTCTTT.

V gene TRBV29-1 combines with J gene TRBJ1-1, with D perhaps matching TRBD1 (5 bases). Germline V CDR1 and CDR2: SQVTM, ANQGSEA. V was cut by 6 bases and J by 0 bases, with 11 bases left in between. CDR3 length: 13 amino acids. The CDR3 loop reads CSVGTTMNTEAFF. CDR3 nucleotide sequence: TGCAGCGTCGGGACGACCATGAACACTGAAGCTTTCTTT.

This clone was recorded once. The chain is built from TRBV2 and TRBJ2-7, with 7 bases matching TRBD2. V was clipped by 6 bases and J by 2 bases; unmatched bases: 7. CDR3 length: 14 residues. Germline V gene data show CDR1 as SNHLY and CDR2 as FYNNEI. The CDR3 is CASSIQGLAYEQYV. CDR3 in DNA: TGTGCCAGCAGCATACAAGGACTAGCCTACGAGCAGTACGTC.